The 15 T cell receptor beta chains given below trace back to one sample, sequenced in a study of blood T cell repertoires in COVID-19. Using immunoSEQ multiplex PCR, the repertoire was profiled, and TCRdb retains in-frame clones only, with some absent. The sample has about 190,000 clones, roughly nine tenths seen once; the top ten hold approximately 1.1%. Sequenced sample: peripheral blood. Receptors were obtained from a man younger than 40 with acute or convalescent COVID-19.

The CDR3 protein is CSVGWGQGGTEAFF. The CDR3 region has the DNA TGCAGCGTTGGGTGGGGGCAGGGGGGCACTGAAGCTTTCTTT. This chain links TRBV29-1 with TRBJ1-1, with 7 positions matching TRBD1. Germline CDR1 is SQVTM and CDR2 is ANQGSEA. Trimming at V came to 4 bases and at J to 4 bases, leaving 9 bases not matched to a gene. The CDR3 has 14 residues.

The chain uses TRBV5-5 and TRBJ1-5; weak D call: TRBD1 (6 bases). V was pared by 0 bases and J by 2 bases, with 12 bases between. The CDR3 runs 16 residues. Germline lookup yields CDR1 SGHKS and CDR2 YYEKEE (reference sequence). CDR3 coding DNA: TGTGCCAGCAGCTTGGAGGGGGGGAAGGGCAATCAGCCCCAGCATTTT. Translated: CASSLEGGKGNQPQHF.

CDR3 DNA: TGTGCCAGCAGTTCCCGGACAGATATGAGATGGGGCACTGAAGCTTTCTTT. This translates into CASSSRTDMRWGTEAFF. The rearrangement joins TRBV27 to TRBJ1-1; D may be TRBD1 (6 bases). The CDR3 has 17 residues. V dropped 4 bases and J dropped 4 bases, with 22 bases sitting between them. Per the germline V gene, CDR1 is MNHEY and CDR2 is SMNVEV (reference sequence).

Only one count was recorded for this clone. The chain has TRBV27 and TRBJ1-2; 7 nucleotides match TRBD1. The V and J ends lost 5 bases and 4 bases, in that order; junction bases with no gene match: 10. From germline, CDR1 is MNHEY and CDR2 SMNVEV (reference sequence). The CDR3 runs 15 residues. Written as DNA, the CDR3 is TGTGCCAGCAGTACTTCCAGGGGGGCGGGCTATGGCTACACCTTC. It is translated as CASSTSRGAGYGYTF.

J is TRBJ1-5 and V is TRBV6-5; no firm D call. The CDR3 has 13 amino acids. V shed 6 bases and J shed 7 bases, with 13 bases lying between them. The germline gives CDR1 MNHEY, CDR2 SVGAGI. This CDR3 is CASRTAGSQPQHF. DNA of the CDR3: TGTGCCAGCAGGACCGCCGGGTCCCAGCCCCAGCATTTT.

The J gene is TRBJ2-5, the V gene TRBV7-8; tentative D call: TRBD2 (6 bases). Trimming left V 5 bases short and J 3 bases short, with 13 bases between. The germline CDR1 and CDR2 sequences are SGHVS and FQNEAQ. CDR3 length: 14 residues. CDR3 protein: CASSLPGLKETQYF. CDR3 sequence (DNA): TGTGCCAGCAGCCTACCGGGACTTAAAGAGACCCAGTACTTC.

The chain has TRBV7-9 and TRBJ1-2; tentatively, D is TRBD1 (5 bases). Looked up from germline, CDR1 is SEHNR and CDR2 is FQNEAQ (reference sequence). Trimming cost V 0 bases and J 14 bases, with 16 bases left between them. The CDR3 extends over 13 amino acids. CDR3 nucleotide sequence: TGTGCCAGCAGCTTAGCGCAGGCAGGGAAACGGACCTTC. Protein product: CASSLAQAGKRTF.

The genes are TRBV5-1 and TRBJ1-5; no clear D. CDR1 is SGHRS and CDR2 is YFSETQ in the germline V gene. The length of the CDR3 is 13 residues. Trimming took off 1 base at V and 6 bases at J, with 8 bases between the two ends. In DNA, the CDR3 is TGCGCCAGCAGCTTGTTTATCGGTCAGCCCCAGCATTTT. This gives the protein CASSLFIGQPQHF.

There are a few counts of this clone. This chain links TRBV6-5 with TRBJ1-1; TRBD1 agrees at 8 bases. The CDR3 has 15 residues. The trim removed 2 bases at V and 2 bases at J, leaving 4 bases unmatched. Germline V gene data show CDR1 as MNHEY and CDR2 as SVGAGI. The CDR3 DNA reads as TGTGCCAGCAGTTACACAGGGGGGATCAACACTGAAGCTTTCTTT. Amino acid sequence: CASSYTGGINTEAFF.

This clone was seen just once. This rearrangement joins TRBV2 to TRBJ2-5; TRBD2 agrees at 14 bases. The CDR3 consists of 15 residues. Germline V gene sequence: CDR1 SNHLY, CDR2 FYNNEI. After removal of 10 bases from V and 2 bases from J, the junction contained 6 bases not matched to a gene. Written as DNA, the CDR3 is TGTGCCACCGAGGGACTAGCGGGAGCACAAGAGACCCAGTACTTC. Its protein product is CATEGLAGAQETQYF.

The V gene is TRBV7-9, the J gene TRBJ2-3; no firm D call. This CDR3 has 16 residues. Trimming stripped 0 bases from V and 0 bases from J, with 10 bases between. The germline gives CDR1 SEHNR, CDR2 FQNEAQ (reference sequence). CDR3: CASSLAAETSTDTQYF. The CDR3 DNA is TGTGCCAGCAGCTTAGCGGCGGAAACTAGCACAGATACGCAGTATTTT.

V gene TRBV2 combines with J gene TRBJ1-4, with D unresolved. Germline CDR1 reads SNHLY; CDR2 reads FYNNEI. Trimming removed 0 bases at V and 0 bases at J, with 5 bases between. The CDR3 is 15 amino acids. CDR3 nucleotides: TGTGCCAGCAGTGAAGCTCCTGCAACTAATGAAAAACTGTTTTTT. Translation gives CASSEAPATNEKLFF.

V is TRBV15 and J is TRBJ2-7, with 7 bases aligning to TRBD1. The CDR3 loop spans 15 amino acids. The ends lost 1 base at V and 5 bases at J; junction bases unmatched: 8. CDR1 is LNHNV and CDR2 is YYDKDF in the germline V gene (reference sequence). The CDR3 loop reads CATSRVRGGMNEQYF. The CDR3 nucleotides read TGTGCCACCAGCAGAGTTCGAGGGGGCATGAACGAGCAGTACTTC.

This chain uses TRBV30 with TRBJ2-1; D is perhaps TRBD1 (8 bases). Looked up from germline, CDR1 is GTSNPN and CDR2 is SVGIG (reference sequence). V lost 8 bases and J 0 bases, leaving 17 bases between the germline ends. The CDR3 is 15 residues long. The CDR3 reads CAGGDRWSSYNEQFF. CDR3 sequence (DNA): TGTGCCGGGGGGGACAGGTGGAGCTCCTACAATGAGCAGTTCTTC.

In its sample, this clone was seen once. This CDR3 is CASSSGQVGSTDTQYF. CDR3 DNA sequence: TGCGCCAGCAGCTCCGGACAGGTTGGGAGCACAGATACGCAGTATTTT. The rearrangement links TRBV5-1 to TRBJ2-3; 7 bases are a match to TRBD1. The V gene end was trimmed by 3 bases and the J gene end by 0 bases; junction bases not matched to a gene: 7. The CDR3 is 16 amino acids. The germline V gene encodes CDR1 SGHRS and CDR2 YFSETQ.